This T cell receptor (beta chain) was found in a study of blood T cell repertoires in COVID-19. Study as a whole: Nucleic acid was either cDNA or gDNA, and it came from T cells, B-cell-depleted T cells, or PBMCs.

CDR3 size: 13 residues. Germline lookup yields CDR1 GTSNPN and CDR2 SVGIG (reference sequence). V lost 4 bases and J 5 bases, leaving 14 bases between the germline ends. In the original workflow: Reference gene primers were amplified, and this amplification served to estimate nucleated cell counts. Sequenced by immunoSEQ multiplex PCR; TCRdb stores in-frame clones only, minus some. V and J calls and clone size come straight from that table; D and trimming were deduced from the DNA. This sample has some 150,000 clones, with 70% to 85% found just once. Sequencing used peripheral blood. The chain has TRBV30 and TRBJ2-5; D possibly corresponds to TRBD2 (6 bases). The receptor's source is a human donor in a cohort sampled during active COVID-19. CDR3 loop: CAWKKGRQETQYF. In nucleotides, the CDR3 is TGTGCCTGGAAAAAGGGGAGGCAGGAGACCCAGTACTTC. The complete variable domain, with remaining parts taken from reference TRBV30 and TRBJ2-5, reads SQTIHQWPATLVQPVGSPLSLECTVEGTSNPNLYWYRQAAGRGLQLLFYSVGIGQISSEVPQNLSASRPQDRQFILSSKKLLLSDSGFYLCAWKKGRQETQYFGPGTRLLVL.